A single TCR beta chain is shown here with its context. Its antigen is not known. Measured with immunoSEQ multiplex PCR; TCRdb has only the in-frame clones, and not every one. Of some 120,000 clones in the sample, roughly 90% were seen once. V lost 2 bases to trimming and J lost 4 bases, with 6 bases between them. There are 13 residues in the CDR3. Per the germline V gene, CDR1 is MNHEY and CDR2 is SVGAGI. This record comes from a study of T cell responses to AZD1222 COVID-19 vaccine. The overall study: Pooled samples include second doses given at about 4 or 12 weeks. Study-wide points: It should be noted that donors were predominantly white British and more often female, and clonal diversity was possibly underestimated. The study found vaccine-associated CD4 TCRs spanning spike, dominant at 160-218 and 743-854. In the spike-specific TCR repertoire, nearly half reportedly target unmutated variant regions.

The material was peripheral blood, obtained on day 0 of AZD1222 vaccination. This chain connects TRBV6-5 to TRBJ1-5; D may be TRBD1 (5 bases). The TCR was taken from an adult in good health. The CDR3 nucleotides are TGTGCCAGCAGTTACAAGGGGAATCAGCCCCAGCATTTT. Residues: CASSYKGNQPQHF.